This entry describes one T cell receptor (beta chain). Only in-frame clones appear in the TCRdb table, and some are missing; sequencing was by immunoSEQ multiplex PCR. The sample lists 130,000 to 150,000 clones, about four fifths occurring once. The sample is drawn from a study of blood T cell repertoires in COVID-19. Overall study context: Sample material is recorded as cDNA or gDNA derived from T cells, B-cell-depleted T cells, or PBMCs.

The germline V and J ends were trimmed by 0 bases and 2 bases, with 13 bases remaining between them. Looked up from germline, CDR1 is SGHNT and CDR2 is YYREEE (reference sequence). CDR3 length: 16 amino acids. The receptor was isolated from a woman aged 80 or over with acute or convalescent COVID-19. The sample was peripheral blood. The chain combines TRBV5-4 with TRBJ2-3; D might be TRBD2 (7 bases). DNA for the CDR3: TGTGCCAGCAGCTTGGGGGCGGGGGCCTACACAGATACGCAGTATTTT. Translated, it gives CASSLGAGAYTDTQYF. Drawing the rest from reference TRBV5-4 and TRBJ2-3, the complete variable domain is ETGVTQSPTHLIKTRGQQVTLRCSSQSGHNTVSWYQQALGQGPQFIFQYYREEENGRGNFPPRFSGLQFPNYSSELNVNALELDDSALYLCASSLGAGAYTDTQYFGPGTRLTVL.